The 23 T cell receptor beta chains below all came from one sample that was sequenced in a study of CD4 T cells in relation to SARS-CoV-2 and coronaviruses. Before the COVID-19 pandemic, during about 2011-2019, CD4+ T cells were taken from unexposed donors. CD4+ T cells were isolated from the cells after around 9 days of culture. Profiling relied on immunoSEQ multiplex PCR, and the TCRdb table lists in-frame clones only, not all of them. The data contain about 23,000 clones, approximately 80% of them singletons. No antigen has been identified for these receptors. Sequencing was performed on CD4+ T cells from PBMCs, cultured in vitro. These receptors were collected from a human donor in good health.

The chain joins TRBV6-6 to TRBJ2-2, with 10 bases lining up with TRBD2. Germline CDR1 MNHNY, CDR2 SVGAGI (reference sequence). The J segment lost 6 bases and the V segment lost 2 bases, leaving 6 bases of the junction unmatched. This CDR3 has 16 residues. DNA for the CDR3: TGTGCCAGCAGTTACGGGACTAGCGACGTCGCCGGGGAGCTGTTTTTT. Translated: CASSYGTSDVAGELFF.

V is TRBV30 and J is TRBJ2-2, with 12 bases that match TRBD2. The V and J ends lost 5 bases and 4 bases, in that order; junction bases with no gene match: 11. The CDR3 runs to 17 residues. Germline V CDR1 and CDR2: GTSNPN, SVGIG (reference sequence). CDR3 nucleotide sequence: TGTGCCTGGGAAGCTAGCGGGAGGGCCTCTGGCACCGGGGAGCTGTTTTTT. Amino acids: CAWEASGRASGTGELFF.

This clone has just a few counts. The DNA for the CDR3 is TGTGCCAGTAGAAAAGCCGGGACAAATCAGCCCCAGCATTTT. Translated, it gives CASRKAGTNQPQHF. The chain couples TRBV19 to TRBJ1-5; a possible D gene is TRBD1 (6 bases). The CDR3 runs 14 residues. Germline assignment: CDR1 LNHDA and CDR2 SQIVND (reference sequence). The germline V and J ends were trimmed by 6 bases and 4 bases, with 13 bases remaining between them.

This clone has a handful of counts. The chain combines TRBV9 with TRBJ1-2; the D gene is possibly TRBD1 (5 bases). The V end lost 0 bases, the J end lost 0 bases, and 12 bases lay between the germline ends. The CDR3 consists of 16 residues. CDR1 and CDR2 (germline): SGDLS, YYNGEE. CDR3 loop: CASSVGEGRANYGYTF. CDR3 DNA sequence: TGTGCCAGCAGCGTAGGGGAGGGACGGGCTAACTATGGCTACACCTTC.

Only a few counts were recorded for this clone. The CDR3 DNA follows: TGTGCCAGCAGCTTAAGGCTAGCGGGAGGGCGTAATGAGCAGTTCTTC. Its protein is CASSLRLAGGRNEQFF. The rearrangement links TRBV7-9 to TRBJ2-1; 12 nucleotides line up with TRBD2. V lost 2 bases and J lost 7; bases outside the gene matches: 6. This CDR3 is built from 16 residues. The germline V gene has CDR1 SEHNR and CDR2 FQNEAQ (reference sequence).

A few counts support this clone. This sequence joins TRBV30 and TRBJ2-7, with TRBD2 matching 14 bases. Trimming took 1 base from V and 2 from J; bases not matched to a gene: 4. The CDR3 runs to 16 residues. Germline CDR1 reads GTSNPN; CDR2 reads SVGIG (reference sequence). The CDR3 spells CAWSGLAGGGPYEQYF. The CDR3 nucleotides are TGTGCCTGGAGTGGACTAGCGGGAGGGGGGCCCTACGAGCAGTACTTC.

The V call is TRBV12-5, the J call TRBJ2-7, with a weak D call TRBD1 (6 bases). Germline V gives CDR1 LGHNT, CDR2 FRNRAP. V was cut by 6 bases and J by 1 base, with 10 bases left in between. This CDR3 contains 13 residues. The CDR3 is CASGRGQSYEQYF. In DNA form, the CDR3 reads TGTGCTAGTGGGCGCGGACAGTCCTACGAGCAGTACTTC.

This clone was found once. The chain uses TRBV19 and TRBJ2-3; tentative D call: TRBD1 (5 bases). The CDR3 consists of 16 residues. Germline values: CDR1 LNHDA, CDR2 SQIVND (reference sequence). Trimming removed 3 bases from V and 4 bases from J, with 17 bases in between. The CDR3 DNA is TGTGCCAGTAGTATCGGTGGGGCGGCCGCGGCAGATACGCAGTATTTT. Its translation: CASSIGGAAAADTQYF.

The rearrangement joins TRBV4-2 to TRBJ1-1; no firm D call. Trimming removed 4 bases at V and 0 bases at J, with 9 bases between. There are 14 residues in the CDR3. The germline CDR1 and CDR2 sequences are LGHNA and YNFKEQ. In DNA, the CDR3 is TGTGCCAGCAGCCCTCGCCACCTGAACACTGAAGCTTTCTTT. Amino acid sequence: CASSPRHLNTEAFF.

This sequence joins TRBV5-1 and TRBJ2-3, with 7 positions matching TRBD2. This CDR3 spans 15 amino acids. The germline CDR1 and CDR2 sequences are SGHRS and YFSETQ. After removal of 4 bases from V and 1 base from J, the junction contained 6 bases not matched to a gene. In nucleotides, the CDR3 is TGCGCCAGCAGCAGGGAGGGACGCCGCACAGATACGCAGTATTTT. This codes for CASSREGRRTDTQYF.

The rearrangement links TRBV9 to TRBJ2-6; D might be TRBD1 or TRBD2, each matching 5 bases. The V end was cut by 4 bases, the J end by 1 base, with 15 bases between. The CDR3 is 17 amino acids. Germline CDR1 is SGDLS and CDR2 is YYNGEE. The CDR3 spells CASSYGDATSGANVLTF. CDR3 bases: TGTGCCAGCAGCTATGGGGACGCCACGTCTGGGGCCAACGTCCTGACTTTC.

This clone appeared a single time. The chain recombines TRBV11-2 with TRBJ1-6; tentatively, D is TRBD1 (6 bases). The CDR3 sequence is 17 residues long. Germline CDR1 and CDR2: SGHAT and FQNNGV. V was trimmed by 2 bases and J by 7 bases, leaving 18 bases between them. CDR3 region: CASSLLKTGETNSPLHF. The CDR3 DNA is TGTGCCAGCAGCTTACTGAAGACAGGCGAGACGAATTCACCCCTCCACTTT. The variable domain in full, with the rest retrieved from reference TRBV11-2 and TRBJ1-6, is EAGVAQSPRYKIIEKRQSVAFWCNPISGHATLYWYQQILGQGPKLLIQFQNNGVVDDSQLPKDRFSAERLKGVDSTLKIQPAKLEDSAVYLCASSLLKTGETNSPLHFGNGTRLTVT.

The J gene is TRBJ1-2, the V gene TRBV30; 8 bases line up with TRBD1. CDR1 GTSNPN and CDR2 SVGIG come from the germline V gene (reference sequence). The CDR3 is 16 amino acids. The trim removed 2 bases at V and 4 bases at J, leaving 12 bases unmatched. The CDR3 region is CAWSKGQGPVGYGYTF. For the CDR3, the DNA is TGTGCCTGGAGTAAAGGACAGGGACCCGTCGGCTATGGCTACACCTTC.

This clone was found once. The chain couples TRBV25-1 to TRBJ2-4; TRBD2 matches at 7 bases. The CDR3 length is 16 residues. Trimming took 3 bases from V and 0 from J; bases not matched to a gene: 5. From germline, CDR1 is MGHDK and CDR2 SYGVNS. The CDR3 nucleotides are TGTGCCAGCAGTGAGGATGGGGGGGAAGCCAAAAACATTCAGTACTTC. Its protein is CASSEDGGEAKNIQYF.

The chain uses TRBV30 and TRBJ1-1; 9 bases are a match to TRBD1. There are 14 residues in the CDR3. Per the germline V gene, CDR1 is GTSNPN and CDR2 is SVGIG (reference sequence). Germline trimming cut 4 bases from V and 6 bases from J; bases unmatched to any gene: 9. The CDR3 is CAWNRDRVVPEAFF. CDR3 DNA: TGTGCCTGGAATAGGGACAGGGTGGTCCCTGAAGCTTTCTTT.

This clone was counted a few times. J is TRBJ1-2 and V is TRBV7-9; possible D gene TRBD1, 5 bases. The germline V gene encodes CDR1 SEHNR and CDR2 FQNEAQ (reference sequence). The CDR3 has 14 residues. The V and J ends lost 5 bases and 8 bases respectively, with 18 bases between them. The CDR3 spells CASSQNQGGSGYTF. In DNA form, the CDR3 reads TGTGCCAGCAGCCAAAATCAGGGTGGGTCCGGCTACACCTTC. Based on the CDR3 plus reference TRBV7-9 and TRBJ1-2, the full variable domain is DTGVSQNPRHKITKRGQNVTFRCDPISEHNRLYWYRQTLGQGPEFLTYFQNEAQLEKSRLLSDRFSAERPKGSFSTLEIQRTEQGDSAMYLCASSQNQGGSGYTFGSGTRLTVV.

This clone was found a few times. As DNA, the CDR3 is TGCAGTGCTGGGGGGGGCGGCGAGCAGTACTTC. Its translation: CSAGGGGEQYF. V gene TRBV20-1 combines with J gene TRBJ2-7; possibly TRBD2 for D (7 bases). The CDR3 sequence is 11 residues long. The V gene lost 5 bases and the J gene lost 6 bases, with 11 bases spanning the gap. Germline-derived CDR1 and CDR2 are DFQATT and SNEGSKA (reference sequence).

This sequence joins TRBV5-4 and TRBJ2-1; 7 bases line up with TRBD2. This CDR3 has 16 amino acids. Per the germline V gene, CDR1 is SGHNT and CDR2 is YYREEE (reference sequence). J gave up 3 bases and V 4 bases, and 10 bases lay outside the gene matches. Written as DNA, the CDR3 is TGTGCCAGCAGCCGGTGGGGGGGAGGAGGCTACAATGAGCAGTTCTTC. This sequence encodes CASSRWGGGGYNEQFF.

The CDR3 DNA is TGTGCCAGCAGCTTAGGTCGGGCCTCTGGAAACACCATATATTTT. It is translated as CASSLGRASGNTIYF. This chain uses TRBV13 with TRBJ1-3; D unresolved. The CDR3 sequence is 15 residues long. Looked up from germline, CDR1 is PRHDT and CDR2 is FYEKMQ (reference sequence). Deletions cut 0 bases from V and 0 bases from J, with 6 bases between.

This clone was observed a single time. The chain recombines TRBV4-2 with TRBJ2-3, with D maybe TRBD2 (5 bases). This CDR3 has 15 residues. V was clipped by 0 bases and J by 3 bases, with 10 bases between them. CDR1 LGHNA and CDR2 YNFKEQ come from the germline V gene. This CDR3 reads CASSQESRDTDTQYF. Here the CDR3 DNA reads TGTGCCAGCAGCCAAGAGTCCCGGGATACAGATACGCAGTATTTT.

The chain recombines TRBV11-2 with TRBJ2-1; possibly TRBD1 for D (6 bases). Germline CDR1 SGHAT, CDR2 FQNNGV. CDR3 size: 17 residues. Trimming pared 5 bases from V and 6 bases from J, leaving 23 bases between. The CDR3 DNA is TGTGCCAGCAGCCGCATCCAGGGGAGTAGCGTGAGCAATGAGCAGTTCTTC. Its translation is CASSRIQGSSVSNEQFF.

The chain joins TRBV6-5 to TRBJ2-7, with 9 nucleotides matching TRBD1. This CDR3 spans 14 amino acids. Germline V gene sequence: CDR1 MNHEY, CDR2 SVGAGI. V lost 7 bases to trimming and J lost 7 bases; unmatched junction nucleotides: 11. The CDR3 DNA reads TGTGCCAGCACCCCTGGGGGGACAGGGTGGGAGCAGTACTTC. Residues: CASTPGGTGWEQYF.

This sequence joins TRBV4-1 and TRBJ2-3, with D uncertain. V was shortened by 0 bases and J by 5 bases, with 6 bases between the two germline ends. CDR1 MGHRA and CDR2 YSYEKL come from the germline V gene. The CDR3 extends over 13 amino acids. CDR3 DNA: TGCGCCAGCAGCCAAGATGAGGAAGATACGCAGTATTTT. Translating gives CASSQDEEDTQYF.